The 23 T cell receptor beta chains below all came from one sample that was sequenced in a study of vaccination effects on CD4 cells after COVID-19. Profiled with immunoSEQ multiplex PCR; TCRdb holds only in-frame clones, not every one. The top ten hold roughly 23% of the sample, which has approximately 14,000 clones, around 75% seen once. These receptors have no identified antigens. ViraFEST expansion of antigen-specific CD4+ T cells with viral peptide pools preceded sequencing. Having been cultured for roughly 10 days, the cells underwent CD4+ T cell isolation. The cohort was immunized with two doses of either the BNT162b2 or mRNA-1273 vaccine. Sequenced here: CD4+ T cells from PBMCs cultured with HCoV-NL63 spike peptides, sampled after COVID-19 vaccination. Receptor source: a human donor who received a COVID-19 vaccine.

The chain is built from TRBV28 and TRBJ2-7; D possibly uses TRBD1 or TRBD2 (5 bases each). Germline-derived CDR1 and CDR2 are MDHEN and SYDVKM. The V end lost 8 bases, the J end lost 3 bases, and 11 bases lay between the germline ends. The CDR3 spans 12 residues. The CDR3 reads CASGTQDYEQYF. The DNA for the CDR3 is TGTGCCAGCGGGACGCAAGACTACGAGCAGTACTTC.

This clone has only one observation. The chain uses TRBV3-1 (or the pseudogene TRBV3-2) and TRBJ1-4; 8 nucleotides match TRBD1. The CDR3 has 14 residues. Germline lookup yields CDR1 LGHDT and CDR2 YNNKEL (reference sequence). After removal of 4 bases from V and 6 bases from J, the junction contained 4 bases not matched to a gene. CDR3 nucleotide sequence: TGTGCCAGCAGCCGACAGGGGTTGTATGAAAAACTGTTTTTT. It is translated as CASSRQGLYEKLFF.

This clone was observed a single time. The genes are TRBV15 and TRBJ1-4; D is possibly TRBD1 (5 bases). Per the germline V gene, CDR1 is LNHNV and CDR2 is YYDKDF (reference sequence). The ends were cut back, 9 bases at V and 3 bases at J, with 8 bases in the middle. This CDR3 spans 12 amino acids. The CDR3 loop is CATRQPNEKLFF. The CDR3 coding sequence is TGTGCCACTAGACAGCCTAATGAAAAACTGTTTTTT.

V is TRBV5-1 and J is TRBJ2-7; maybe TRBD2 (5 bases). V was trimmed by 1 base and J by 3 bases, leaving 17 bases between them. CDR3 size: 16 residues. Germline assignment: CDR1 SGHRS and CDR2 YFSETQ. CDR3 region: CASSLRWAEAYYEQYF. Here the CDR3 DNA reads TGCGCCAGCAGCTTGCGGTGGGCGGAGGCCTACTACGAGCAGTACTTC.

A few counts support this clone. The V gene is TRBV30, the J gene TRBJ1-5; TRBD1 agrees at 8 bases. Germline V gene data show CDR1 as GTSNPN and CDR2 as SVGIG (reference sequence). CDR3 length: 14 residues. With V trimmed by 2 bases and J by 2 bases, 2 bases remained unmatched. CDR3 DNA: TGTGCCTGGAGTCCGACAGGGGGCAATCAGCCCCAGCATTTT. It codes for CAWSPTGGNQPQHF.

The chain combines TRBV6-5 with TRBJ1-2; no firm D call. Germline V lookup: CDR1 MNHEY, CDR2 SVGAGI. CDR3 length: 15 residues. Trimming cost V 9 bases and J 0 bases, with 17 bases left between them. The CDR3 nucleotides read TGTGCCAGTCTTTACGGGAGGCGAGCTAACTATGGCTACACCTTC. Encoded protein: CASLYGRRANYGYTF.

The V and J genes are TRBV6-5 and TRBJ1-1; the match to TRBD1 covers 7 bases. The germline CDR1 and CDR2 sequences are MNHEY and SVGAGI. The CDR3 spans 14 residues. V dropped 8 bases and J dropped 1; count of bases not matched to a gene: 7. CDR3: CASRQGGQNTEAFF. CDR3 nucleotides: TGTGCCAGCCGGCAGGGGGGACAGAACACTGAAGCTTTCTTT.

The chain combines TRBV6-5 with TRBJ1-6; TRBD1 matches 8 bases. This CDR3 contains 15 residues. Germline-derived CDR1 and CDR2 are MNHEY and SVGAGI. V lost 2 bases to trimming and J lost 8 bases; unmatched junction nucleotides: 5. CDR3: CASSYGGTGYSPLHF. The CDR3 DNA reads TGTGCCAGCAGTTACGGCGGGACAGGCTATTCACCCCTCCACTTT.

The chain employs TRBV9 and TRBJ1-1; no clear D. V was clipped by 2 bases and J by 2 bases, with 10 bases between them. This CDR3 spans 14 amino acids. Germline V gene sequence: CDR1 SGDLS, CDR2 YYNGEE. The CDR3 spells CASSVLTGNTEAFF. CDR3 in DNA: TGTGCCAGCAGCGTCCTGACGGGAAACACTGAAGCTTTCTTT. The full variable domain, with the rest looked up from reference TRBV9 and TRBJ1-1, is DSGVTQTPKHLITATGQRVTLRCSPRSGDLSVYWYQQSLDQGLQFLIQYYNGEERAKGNILERFSAQQFPDLHSELNLSSLELGDSALYFCASSVLTGNTEAFFGQGTRLTVV.

The chain has TRBV21-1 and TRBJ1-1. TRBV21-1 has pseudogene status. The length of the CDR3 is 21 residues. CDR3 sequence: CASSKRGFMDRGGEENTEAFF. In DNA form, the CDR3 reads TGTGCCAGCAGCAAAAGGGGTTTCATGGATCGGGGGGGGGAGGAGAACACTGAAGCTTTCTTT.

The V gene is TRBV3-1 (or the pseudogene TRBV3-2), the J gene TRBJ2-2; unclear D gene. The CDR3 runs to 11 residues. The V gene's germline CDR1 is LGHDT and CDR2 YNNKEL (reference sequence). V lost 2 bases and J lost 9, with 4 bases in between. The CDR3 loop is CASSQLRELFF. CDR3 coding DNA: TGTGCCAGCAGCCAACTCCGGGAGCTGTTTTTT.

V and J are TRBV3-1 (or the pseudogene TRBV3-2) and TRBJ1-2; D is perhaps TRBD1 (6 bases). The germline V gene has CDR1 LGHDT and CDR2 YNNKEL (reference sequence). CDR3 length: 12 amino acids. V was trimmed by 4 bases and J by 10 bases, leaving 13 bases between them. In nucleotides, the CDR3 is TGTGCCAGCAGCCTCGAAGGGGGGGACTACACCTTC. It is translated as CASSLEGGDYTF.

The V gene is TRBV25-1, the J gene TRBJ2-7; TRBD1 matches 10 bases. The CDR3 is 13 amino acids. V was pared by 8 bases and J by 4 bases, with 5 bases of the junction left unmatched. From germline, CDR1 is MGHDK and CDR2 SYGVNS. The CDR3 nucleotides read TGTGCCAGCCGGGGGACAGGGGTTTACGAGCAGTACTTC. As protein: CASRGTGVYEQYF.

This chain uses TRBV2 with TRBJ1-1, with D hard to call. This CDR3 has 15 amino acids. Trimming took 7 bases from V and 1 from J, leaving 16 bases between them. CDR1 and CDR2 from the germline V gene are SNHLY and FYNNEI. The CDR3 coding sequence is TGTGCCAGCACCTCCGTTACCTCGAAGAACACTGAAGCTTTCTTT. It is translated as CASTSVTSKNTEAFF. Drawing the rest from reference TRBV2 and TRBJ1-1, the complete variable domain is EPEVTQTPSHQVTQMGQEVILRCVPISNHLYFYWYRQILGQKVEFLVSFYNNEISEKSEIFDDQFSVERPDGSNFTLKIRSTKLEDSAMYFCASTSVTSKNTEAFFGQGTRLTVV.

This chain links TRBV28 with TRBJ2-7; D might be TRBD2 (6 bases). Germline loops: CDR1 MDHEN, CDR2 SYDVKM. V was pared by 1 base and J by 7 bases, with 14 bases between. The CDR3 sequence is 14 residues long. The CDR3 loop is CASSLSGTLEEQYF. The CDR3 nucleotides are TGTGCCAGCAGTTTATCTGGGACTTTGGAAGAGCAGTACTTC.

The chain has TRBV7-8 and TRBJ1-1; a possible D gene is TRBD1 (6 bases). V was cut by 5 bases and J by 5 bases, with 12 bases left in between. The germline V gene has CDR1 SGHVS and CDR2 FQNEAQ. The CDR3 sequence is 13 residues long. The CDR3 here is CASSIIQGTEAFF. The CDR3 nucleotides are TGTGCCAGCAGCATTATACAGGGAACTGAAGCTTTCTTT.

This clone was seen a handful of times. The chain couples TRBV12-5 to TRBJ1-5; maybe TRBD1 (6 bases). Trimming stripped 6 bases from V and 7 bases from J, with 13 bases between. Germline CDR1 is LGHNT and CDR2 is FRNRAP. The CDR3 contains 13 residues. The CDR3 DNA reads as TGTGCTAGTGGCGCGACAGGAATCCAGCCCCAGCATTTT. It encodes CASGATGIQPQHF.

This clone was found once. The gene calls are TRBV5-4 and TRBJ2-7, with 7 bases aligning to TRBD2. CDR3 length: 14 residues. With 2 bases clipped from V and 0 bases from J, the junction kept 2 bases outside the gene matches. Germline CDR1 SGHNT, CDR2 YYREEE (reference sequence). This CDR3 is CASSFGGDSYEQYF. CDR3 bases: TGTGCCAGCAGCTTTGGGGGGGACTCCTACGAGCAGTACTTC.

The chain is built from TRBV5-1 and TRBJ2-1; D call uncertain. Per germline, CDR1 SGHRS and CDR2 YFSETQ. The CDR3 has 11 amino acids. V was trimmed by 0 bases and J by 9 bases, leaving 4 bases between them. As DNA, the CDR3 is TGCGCCAGCAGCTTGGGGGGTGAGCAGTTCTTC. This encodes CASSLGGEQFF.

The chain carries TRBV19 and TRBJ2-3, with D maybe TRBD1 (5 bases). Deletions cut 5 bases from V and 5 bases from J, with 14 bases between. There are 14 residues in the CDR3. CDR1 and CDR2 (germline): LNHDA, SQIVND (reference sequence). For the CDR3, the DNA is TGTGCCAGTAGTGTAACCTACCAGGGAGATACGCAGTATTTT. Residues: CASSVTYQGDTQYF.

Only a few counts were recorded for this clone. V is TRBV6-5 and J is TRBJ1-2; no clear D. V was shortened by 6 bases and J by 3 bases, with 11 bases between the two germline ends. Looked up from germline, CDR1 is MNHEY and CDR2 is SVGAGI. CDR3 length: 13 amino acids. CDR3 sequence: CASSRDGYYGYTF. The CDR3 DNA is TGTGCCAGCAGCCGAGACGGATACTATGGCTACACCTTC.

The chain employs TRBV6-6 and TRBJ1-2; TRBD1 matches 8 bases. Looked up from germline, CDR1 is MNHNY and CDR2 is SVGAGI (reference sequence). V dropped 6 bases and J dropped 6; count of bases not matched to a gene: 9. The CDR3 has 14 residues. The CDR3 sequence: CASRPAGQGHGYTF. CDR3 coding DNA: TGTGCCAGCAGACCAGCCGGACAGGGACATGGCTACACCTTC.

This clone showed up just a few times. This sequence joins TRBV6-2 or TRBV6-3 and TRBJ1-1; tentatively, D is TRBD1 (6 bases). V shed 4 bases and J shed 8 bases, with 8 bases lying between them. The germline gives CDR1 MNHEY, CDR2 SVGEGT. CDR3 length: 11 residues. The CDR3 nucleotides read TGTGCCAGCAGTTTCGGGACAGAAGCTTTCTTT. It translates to CASSFGTEAFF.